The source of this T cell receptor (beta chain) is a study of response to subunit inactivated influenza vaccine. Per germline, CDR1 SGHRS and CDR2 YFSETQ. The length of the CDR3 is 15 residues. The V gene end was trimmed by 5 bases and the J gene end by 0 bases; junction bases not matched to a gene: 8. This clonotype was found many times. One entry per CDR3 protein results from TCRdb running MiXCR on the RT-PCR reads. The sample consists of some 570,000 distinct CDR3 sequences, around 10% of them appearing once. This sample also appeared in a second study, on T cells expressing NK-cell markers. That paper states: The authors made TCR beta cDNA libraries by 5'RACE template switching. This switching added a universal primer site and UMIs. The study found these clonotypes also leading the CD3+CD56-NKG2C+ fraction in a few donors.

The V gene is TRBV5-1, the J gene TRBJ2-7; 7 nucleotides line up with TRBD2. The sequencing here drew on PBMCs from blood, taken on the day of vaccination. The clonotype originates from a man aged 45-60 years who received an inactivated influenza vaccine. CDR3 sequence (DNA): TGCGCCAGCAGGGGGTCAGCGGGGAGCTCCTACGAGCAGTACTTC. Translated, it gives CASRGSAGSSYEQYF.